These 11 T cell receptor beta chains originate from one sample sequenced in a study of blood T cell repertoires in COVID-19. This table comes from immunoSEQ multiplex PCR, and its TCRdb copy is limited to in-frame clones, with some not included. There are over 150,000 clones in the sample; around nine tenths occur only once, and roughly 0.56% lies in the top ten. The sequenced sample consisted of peripheral blood. The receptors stem from a man aged 45 to 65 with acute or convalescent COVID-19.

This chain connects TRBV18 to TRBJ2-7; D may be TRBD1 (5 bases). Germline CDR1 and CDR2: KGHSH and LQKENI. Trimming stripped 2 bases from V and 3 bases from J, with 11 bases between. This CDR3 has 14 residues. The CDR3 region is CASSPSTGFYEQYV. As DNA, the CDR3 is TGTGCCAGCTCACCAAGCACAGGCTTCTACGAGCAGTACGTC.

V is TRBV14 and J is TRBJ1-2; D is possibly TRBD1 (6 bases). Deletions cut 1 base from V and 3 bases from J, with 15 bases between. CDR1 and CDR2 (germline): SGHDN, FVKESK. There are 16 residues in the CDR3. Here the CDR3 reads CASSQAMNRDDYGYTF. CDR3 bases: TGTGCCAGCAGCCAAGCGATGAACAGGGATGACTATGGCTACACCTTC.

The rearrangement joins TRBV7-9 to TRBJ1-2, with D hard to call. The CDR3 spans 16 residues. Germline V gene lookup returns CDR1 SEHNR and CDR2 FQNEAQ (reference sequence). Trimming shortened V by 3 bases and J by 1 base, and 15 bases separated the two germline ends. The CDR3 coding sequence is TGTGCCAGCAGCTTCTCCCCGGGAGGCGATAACTATGGCTACACCTTC. It is translated as CASSFSPGGDNYGYTF.

V and J are TRBV7-2 and TRBJ2-3; tentatively, D is TRBD2 (6 bases). Per germline, CDR1 SGHTA and CDR2 FQGNSA. V lost 1 base to trimming and J lost 2 bases, with 16 bases between them. This CDR3 contains 17 residues. CDR3 nucleotides: TGTGCCAGCAGCTTAGTTTGGGGTGGCGGGGTCACAGATACGCAGTATTTT. Translating it yields CASSLVWGGGVTDTQYF.

This chain uses TRBV4-1 with TRBJ2-7; D is possibly TRBD2 (6 bases). CDR3 length: 16 residues. V lost 1 base and J 2 bases, leaving 15 bases between the germline ends. Germline lookup yields CDR1 MGHRA and CDR2 YSYEKL. CDR3 DNA sequence: TGCGCCAGCAGCCAAGGAGGTATGCGGGGAACCTACGAGCAGTACTTC. This sequence encodes CASSQGGMRGTYEQYF.

This clone occurred once. The chain couples TRBV6-5 to TRBJ1-2, with unresolved D. CDR3 length: 13 amino acids. V was shortened by 6 bases and J by 14 bases, with 22 bases between the two germline ends. Germline V lookup: CDR1 MNHEY, CDR2 SVGAGI. The CDR3 sequence: CASSQRSVRTRTF. CDR3 coding DNA: TGTGCCAGCAGCCAGCGTTCAGTCAGAACTCGGACCTTC.

The rearrangement joins TRBV7-9 to TRBJ1-1, with 9 bases aligning to TRBD1. CDR3 length: 14 amino acids. Germline V gene sequence: CDR1 SEHNR, CDR2 FQNEAQ (reference sequence). The junction had 6 bases not matched to a gene; V was cut back by 5 bases and J by 5 bases. The CDR3 loop reads CASSHRDRETEAFF. The CDR3, as DNA: TGTGCCAGCAGCCACAGGGACAGGGAGACTGAAGCTTTCTTT.

V and J are TRBV9 and TRBJ2-5; 10 bases are shared with TRBD2. Germline V gives CDR1 SGDLS, CDR2 YYNGEE. The V gene end was trimmed by 4 bases and the J gene end by 2 bases; junction bases not matched to a gene: 5. The CDR3 has 15 amino acids. This chain's CDR3 is CASSSSGGLQETQYF. Here the CDR3 DNA reads TGTGCCAGCAGCTCTAGCGGGGGATTACAAGAGACCCAGTACTTC.

This rearrangement joins TRBV6-2 or TRBV6-3 to TRBJ1-5; D ambiguous. V was cut by 5 bases and J by 6 bases, with 11 bases left in between. The CDR3 loop spans 13 amino acids. Germline V gene data show CDR1 as MNHEY and CDR2 as SVGEGT. The CDR3 bases are TGTGCCAGCAGTGGGCAGGTTGGTCAGCCCCAGCATTTT. It yields the protein CASSGQVGQPQHF.

This clone appeared a single time. CDR3 residues: CASSKGIWQYNEQFF. CDR3 bases: TGTGCCAGCTCAAAGGGGATTTGGCAATACAATGAGCAGTTCTTC. This rearrangement joins TRBV18 to TRBJ2-1; D might be TRBD1 (5 bases). V was clipped by 5 bases and J by 4 bases, with 15 bases between them. Per germline, CDR1 KGHSH and CDR2 LQKENI. This CDR3 has 15 residues.

The chain is built from TRBV19 and TRBJ2-1; 7 nucleotides line up with TRBD1. V was clipped by 9 bases and J by 9 bases; unmatched bases: 8. The germline V gene has CDR1 LNHDA and CDR2 SQIVND (reference sequence). There are 12 residues in the CDR3. The DNA of the CDR3 is TGTGCCAGCTATGACAGGGTCGGTGAGCAGTTCTTC. Protein: CASYDRVGEQFF.